Each of the 23 T cell receptor beta chains below was sequenced from the same sample in a study of CD8 T cells in ankylosing spondylitis. Study outcomes and limitations: About 8 highly homologous variants made up a TCR beta motif, and this motif appeared characteristic of ankylosing spondylitis blood.

MiXCR, applied by TCRdb to the 5' RACE reads, yields one record per CDR3 protein. The sample has about 840,000 distinct CDR3 sequences; 12% are singletons. What these receptors recognize is not known. The sample consisted of blood, either unsorted or a sorted T cell fraction (not recorded which). These TCRs come from a male donor with ankylosing spondylitis.

This clonotype was detected only a few times. This chain connects TRBV5-6 to TRBJ1-5; D may be TRBD1 (5 bases). This CDR3 is built from 15 residues. CDR1 SGHDT and CDR2 YYEEEE come from the germline V gene. Trimming stripped 4 bases from V and 2 bases from J, with 13 bases between. The CDR3 here is CASSVQGTGNQPQHF. CDR3 DNA: TGTGCCAGCAGCGTGCAGGGTACGGGCAATCAGCCCCAGCATTTT.

Only a few counts were recorded for this clonotype. The chain combines TRBV29-1 with TRBJ1-2; D remains unclear. The ends were cut back, 2 bases at V and 5 bases at J, with 18 bases in the middle. The CDR3 spans 15 residues. CDR1 and CDR2 from the germline V gene are SQVTM and ANQGSEA. CDR3 sequence: CSVEPLATTDYGYTF. The CDR3, as DNA: TGCAGCGTTGAACCCCTCGCCACGACGGATTATGGCTACACCTTC.

The CDR3 region is CASRGPTLGGTEAFF. In nucleotides, the CDR3 is TGTGCCAGCAGGGGGCCTACCCTGGGCGGAACTGAAGCTTTCTTT. The chain carries TRBV4-2 and TRBJ1-1, with D maybe TRBD1 (5 bases). The CDR3 spans 15 residues. Germline CDR1 reads LGHNA; CDR2 reads YNFKEQ. V lost 6 bases and J 5 bases, leaving 19 bases between the germline ends.

This clonotype was counted a few times. The chain employs TRBV20-1 and TRBJ2-7, with 9 bases aligning to TRBD1. The V gene's germline CDR1 is DFQATT and CDR2 SNEGSKA (reference sequence). V shed 6 bases, J shed 4 bases, and the junction held 7 bases outside the gene matches. The CDR3 contains 13 residues. In nucleotides, the CDR3 is TGCAGTGCAACACGACAGGGGGTTTACGAGCAGTACTTC. Translating gives CSATRQGVYEQYF.

The rearrangement joins TRBV20-1 to TRBJ2-7; TRBD2 aligns across 7 bases. V was pared by 1 base and J by 3 bases, with 6 bases of the junction left unmatched. Germline assignment: CDR1 DFQATT and CDR2 SNEGSKA (reference sequence). The CDR3 spans 14 residues. The CDR3, as DNA: TGCAGTGCTAGAGGGGCGGGAGTAGGCTACGAGCAGTACTTC. Amino acids: CSARGAGVGYEQYF.

V is TRBV29-1 and J is TRBJ2-3, with D hard to call. The V end was cut by 5 bases, the J end by 2 bases, with 14 bases between. CDR1 SQVTM and CDR2 ANQGSEA come from the germline V gene. This CDR3 is 14 amino acids long. The CDR3 spells CSVQFGQVTDTQYF. As DNA, the CDR3 is TGCAGCGTTCAGTTTGGGCAGGTCACAGATACGCAGTATTTT.

J is TRBJ2-7 and V is TRBV5-1, with D tentatively TRBD1 (6 bases). The CDR3 totals 14 residues. Trimming removed 0 bases from V and 2 bases from J, with 9 bases in between. Looked up from germline, CDR1 is SGHRS and CDR2 is YFSETQ. The CDR3 bases are TGCGCCAGCAGCTTGGCAGGGGATGCCTACGAGCAGTACTTC. This gives the protein CASSLAGDAYEQYF.

The rearrangement links TRBV20-1 to TRBJ2-6; D gene unclear. Trimming stripped 0 bases from V and 2 bases from J, with 8 bases between. From germline, CDR1 is DFQATT and CDR2 SNEGSKA (reference sequence). This CDR3 region has 15 residues. CDR3 loop: CSARDRRAGANVLTF. The CDR3 region has the DNA TGCAGTGCTAGAGATAGGAGAGCTGGGGCCAACGTCCTGACTTTC.

The J gene is TRBJ2-2, the V gene TRBV11-3; D is unresolved. Between the trimmed V and J ends, which lost 3 bases and 0 bases, there was a span of 11 bases. The germline gives CDR1 SGHNT, CDR2 YENEEA. This CDR3 has 16 residues. The DNA of the CDR3 is TGTGCCAGCAGCTTCGGGCAGGCAACGAACACCGGGGAGCTGTTTTTT. It translates to CASSFGQATNTGELFF.

The V gene is TRBV7-2, the J gene TRBJ1-6, with D possibly TRBD1 on 5 matching bases. Germline loops: CDR1 SGHTA, CDR2 FQGNSA. The CDR3 spans 11 residues. V was trimmed by 5 bases and J by 13 bases, leaving 9 bases between them. In DNA form, the CDR3 reads TGTGCCAGCAGCAATGGGGCGCCCCTCCACTTT. This encodes CASSNGAPLHF.

This rearrangement joins TRBV5-1 to TRBJ2-2, with 8 nucleotides matching TRBD1. The CDR3 loop spans 15 amino acids. Germline values: CDR1 SGHRS, CDR2 YFSETQ. The junction had 5 bases not matched to a gene; V was cut back by 7 bases and J by 0 bases. CDR3 nucleotides: TGCGCCAGCCGTGAGGGACAGGCGAACACCGGGGAGCTGTTTTTT. Translating gives CASREGQANTGELFF.

The V and J genes are TRBV6-4 and TRBJ2-1, with a possible D match to TRBD2 (7 bases). Germline CDR1 MRHNA, CDR2 SNTAGT. Trimming removed 0 bases at V and 8 bases at J, with 14 bases between. This CDR3 is 15 amino acids long. CDR3 sequence reads: CASSDSTRGPDEQFF. The CDR3 DNA sequence: TGTGCCAGCAGTGACTCGACGCGGGGGCCCGATGAGCAGTTCTTC.

This clonotype turned up a few times. This chain joins TRBV7-2 and TRBJ2-5, with D hard to call. The CDR3 runs 11 residues. Trimming left V 5 bases short and J 9 bases short, with 10 bases between. Germline lookup yields CDR1 SGHTA and CDR2 FQGNSA. The CDR3 sequence is CASSSRQAQYF. The CDR3 DNA reads as TGTGCCAGCAGCAGCAGACAAGCCCAGTACTTC.

This chain joins TRBV7-9 and TRBJ2-7, with D perhaps TRBD1 (5 bases). Trimming pared 6 bases from V and 2 bases from J, leaving 11 bases between. This CDR3 has 13 residues. CDR1 is SEHNR, CDR2 FQNEAQ, per germline (reference sequence). The CDR3 sequence: CASRPGHTYEQYF. DNA for the CDR3: TGTGCCAGCAGACCAGGACATACCTACGAGCAGTACTTC.

This clonotype was counted ten times or more. The chain is built from TRBV12-3 or TRBV12-4 and TRBJ2-7; D is unresolved. The CDR3 has 13 residues. Deletions cut 8 bases from V and 6 bases from J, with 17 bases between. The CDR3, as DNA: TGTGCCAGCGGTCTGGAAGACGGAGCCGAGCAGTACTTC. It codes for CASGLEDGAEQYF.

This rearrangement joins TRBV12-2 to TRBJ1-4; the D call of TRBD1 is as the table states it, not checked on the DNA. TRBV12-2 counts as a pseudogene. The CDR3 totals 15 residues. The CDR3 DNA is TGTGCAAGTCGCTTAGGGTTGGTGGGACAGATGAAACTGTTTTTT. It is translated as CASRLGLVGQMKLFF.

Only a few counts were recorded for this clonotype. The rearrangement joins TRBV12-3 or TRBV12-4 to TRBJ1-1; no firm D call. CDR3 length equals 13 residues. V lost 4 bases to trimming and J lost 4 bases, with 10 bases between them. CDR3 in amino acids: CASSSQEVTEAFF. The CDR3 DNA sequence: TGTGCCAGCAGTTCCCAGGAGGTCACTGAAGCTTTCTTT.

The rearrangement joins TRBV7-6 to TRBJ2-1, with TRBD1 as a possible D gene (6 bases). The CDR3 has 13 residues. V shed 5 bases and J shed 6 bases, with 11 bases lying between them. Looked up from germline, CDR1 is SGHVS and CDR2 is FNYEAQ. The CDR3 is CASSRGQINEQFF. CDR3 sequence (DNA): TGTGCCAGCAGCCGCGGACAGATCAATGAGCAGTTCTTC.

This clonotype was seen a few times. J is TRBJ2-5 and V is TRBV7-2; D is ambiguous. The germline CDR1 and CDR2 sequences are SGHTA and FQGNSA. Trimming shortened V by 1 base and J by 4 bases, and 10 bases separated the two germline ends. This CDR3 contains 14 residues. The CDR3 sequence: CASSLGGAPETQYF. CDR3 DNA sequence: TGTGCCAGCAGCTTAGGTGGTGCCCCAGAGACCCAGTACTTC. Full variable domain (remainder filled in from reference TRBV7-2 and TRBJ2-5): GAGVSQSPSNKVTEKGKDVELRCDPISGHTALYWYRQSLGQGLEFLIYFQGNSAPDKSGLPSDRFSAERTGGSVSTLTIQRTQQEDSAVYLCASSLGGAPETQYFGPGTRLLVL.

V and J are TRBV7-8 and TRBJ2-3; no clear D gene. Trimming stripped 5 bases from V and 4 bases from J, with 13 bases between. There are 14 residues in the CDR3. Germline CDR1 is SGHVS and CDR2 is FQNEAQ. The CDR3, as DNA: TGTGCCAGCAGCCCCCGGCGCACGGCAGATACGCAGTATTTT. This gives the protein CASSPRRTADTQYF.

J is TRBJ2-3 and V is TRBV15; D might be TRBD1 (5 bases). Trimming took off 1 base at V and 8 bases at J, with 16 bases between the two ends. The CDR3 totals 15 residues. Germline V gene sequence: CDR1 LNHNV, CDR2 YYDKDF (reference sequence). This CDR3 reads CATSRGQGELGTQYF. Here the CDR3 DNA reads TGTGCCACCAGCAGAGGTCAGGGTGAATTGGGTACGCAGTATTTT.

At least ten counts were recorded for this clonotype. This sequence joins TRBV4-2 and TRBJ2-4; D may be TRBD2 (6 bases). This CDR3 comprises 14 residues. Germline V gives CDR1 LGHNA, CDR2 YNFKEQ. The V and J ends lost 3 bases and 8 bases respectively, with 14 bases between them. DNA of the CDR3: TGTGCCAGCAGCCAGGATTTTGGGAGGCACATTCAGTACTTC. It yields the protein CASSQDFGRHIQYF.

The table lists this clonotype with a few counts. The chain is built from TRBV6-2 or TRBV6-3 and TRBJ1-1, with no clear D. V lost 6 bases to trimming and J lost 5 bases, with 19 bases between them. The CDR3 runs 15 residues. Germline CDR1 reads MNHEY; CDR2 reads SVGEGT. CDR3 DNA: TGTGCCAGCAGCCACCTCCTCCCACCCGAGACTGAAGCTTTCTTT. Encoded protein: CASSHLLPPETEAFF.